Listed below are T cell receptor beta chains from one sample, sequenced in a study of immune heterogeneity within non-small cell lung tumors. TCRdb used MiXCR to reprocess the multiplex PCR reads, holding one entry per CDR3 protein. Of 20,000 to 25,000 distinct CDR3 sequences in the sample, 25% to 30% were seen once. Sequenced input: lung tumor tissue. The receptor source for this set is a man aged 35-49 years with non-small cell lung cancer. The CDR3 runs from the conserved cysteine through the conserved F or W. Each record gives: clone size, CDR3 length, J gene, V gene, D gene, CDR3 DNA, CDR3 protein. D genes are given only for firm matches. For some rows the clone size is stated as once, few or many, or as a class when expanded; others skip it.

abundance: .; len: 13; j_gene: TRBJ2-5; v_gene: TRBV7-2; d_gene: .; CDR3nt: TGTGCCAGCAGCTTCCAAGACCTGGGGACCCAGTACTTC; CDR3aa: CASSFQDLGTQYF
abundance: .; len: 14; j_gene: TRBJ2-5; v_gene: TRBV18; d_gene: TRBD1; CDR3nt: TGTGCCAGCCGTCCCGGACAGGGGGCTGAGACCCAGTACTTC; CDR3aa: CASRPGQGAETQYF
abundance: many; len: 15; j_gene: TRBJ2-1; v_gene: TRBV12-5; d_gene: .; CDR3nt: TGTGCTAGTGCCCCTGAGGGGATCTCCTACAATGAGCAGTTCTTC; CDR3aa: CASAPEGISYNEQFF
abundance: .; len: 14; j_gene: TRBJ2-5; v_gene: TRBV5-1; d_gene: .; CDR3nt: TGCGCCAGCAGCTTAGTTAGCGCGGCGGAGACCCAGTACTTC; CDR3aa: CASSLVSAAETQYF
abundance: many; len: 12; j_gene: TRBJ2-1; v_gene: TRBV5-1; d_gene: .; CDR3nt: TGCGCCAGCAGCTTCGACTACAATGAGCAGTTCTTC; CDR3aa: CASSFDYNEQFF
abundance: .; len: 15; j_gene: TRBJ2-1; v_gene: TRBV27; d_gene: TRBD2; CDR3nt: TGTGCCAGCAGCCCGGGACTAGCGGTAGTAGGTGAGCAGTTCTTC; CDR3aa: CASSPGLAVVGEQFF
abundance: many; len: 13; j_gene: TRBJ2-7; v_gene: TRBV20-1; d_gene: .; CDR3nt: TGCAGTGTAAATAACCCAAACTCCTACGAGCAGTACTTC; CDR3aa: CSVNNPNSYEQYF
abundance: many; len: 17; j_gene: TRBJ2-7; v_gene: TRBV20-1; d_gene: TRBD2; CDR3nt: TGCAGTGCAATCGGACTAGCGGGAGGGTTTTCCGCCTACGAGCAGTACTTC; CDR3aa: CSAIGLAGGFSAYEQYF
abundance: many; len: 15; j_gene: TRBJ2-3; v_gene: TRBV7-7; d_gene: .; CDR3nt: TGTGCCAGCAGCTTACCTGGGACTTCCGGGGATACGCAGTATTTT; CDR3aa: CASSLPGTSGDTQYF
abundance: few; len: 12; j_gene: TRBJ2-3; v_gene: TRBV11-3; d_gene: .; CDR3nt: TGTGCCAGCAGCTTACAGGCAGATACGCAGTATTTT; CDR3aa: CASSLQADTQYF
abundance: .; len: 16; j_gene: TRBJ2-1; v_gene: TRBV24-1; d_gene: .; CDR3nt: TGTGCCACCAGTGATTTAGGGGTGGGTTCCTACAATGAGCAGTTCTTC; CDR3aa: CATSDLGVGSYNEQFF
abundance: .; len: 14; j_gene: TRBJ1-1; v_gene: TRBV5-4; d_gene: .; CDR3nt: TGTGCCAGCAGCTGGTGGGGGACTCACACTGAAGCTTTCTTT; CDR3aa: CASSWWGTHTEAFF
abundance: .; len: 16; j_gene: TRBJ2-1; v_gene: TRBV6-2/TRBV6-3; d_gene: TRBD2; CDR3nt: TGTGCCCGCCCTGGGGGGTCACCTGGGGGGGACAATGAGCAGTTCTTC; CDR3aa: CARPGGSPGGDNEQFF
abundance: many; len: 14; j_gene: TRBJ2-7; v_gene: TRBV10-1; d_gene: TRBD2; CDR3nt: TGCGCCAGCAGCTTAGCGGGAGACTCCTACGAGCAGTACTTC; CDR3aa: CASSLAGDSYEQYF
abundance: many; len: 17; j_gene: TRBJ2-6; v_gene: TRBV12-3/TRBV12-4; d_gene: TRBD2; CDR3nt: TGTGCCAGCAATACTGCGGGGGTCGAATCTGGGGCCAACGTCCTGACTTTC; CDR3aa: CASNTAGVESGANVLTF
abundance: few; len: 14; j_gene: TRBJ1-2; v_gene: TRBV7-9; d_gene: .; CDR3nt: TGTGCCAGCAGCTCTTTGGGCAGTAACTATGGCTACACCTTC; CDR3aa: CASSSLGSNYGYTF
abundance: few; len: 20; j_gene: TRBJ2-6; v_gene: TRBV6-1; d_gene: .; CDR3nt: TGTGCCAGCAGTGACTTGTATGGGACACCGACCAGCTCTGGGGCCAACGTCCTGACTTTC; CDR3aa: CASSDLYGTPTSSGANVLTF
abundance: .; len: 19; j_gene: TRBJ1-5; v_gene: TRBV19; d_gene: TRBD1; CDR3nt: TGTGCCAGTAGTATAGGGGTTTCAGGGACAGGAGGAAACAATCAGCCCCAGCATTTT; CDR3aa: CASSIGVSGTGGNNQPQHF